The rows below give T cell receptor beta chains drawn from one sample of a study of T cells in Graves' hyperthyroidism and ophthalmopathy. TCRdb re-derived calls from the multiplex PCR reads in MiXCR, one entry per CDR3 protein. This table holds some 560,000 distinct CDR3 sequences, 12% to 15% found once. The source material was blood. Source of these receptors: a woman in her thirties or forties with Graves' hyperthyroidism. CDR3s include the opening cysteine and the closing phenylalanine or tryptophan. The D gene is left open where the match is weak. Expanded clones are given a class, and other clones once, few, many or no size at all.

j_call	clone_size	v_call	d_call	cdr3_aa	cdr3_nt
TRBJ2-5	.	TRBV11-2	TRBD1	CASSTDRGTQEAQYF	TGTGCCAGCAGCACAGACAGGGGGACCCAAGAGGCCCAGTACTTC
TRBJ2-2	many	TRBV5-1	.	CASSLDTNTGELFF	TGCGCCAGCAGCTTGGACACGAACACCGGGGAGCTGTTTTTT
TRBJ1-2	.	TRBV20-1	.	CSARDIRGANYGYTF	TGCAGTGCTAGAGATATCAGGGGAGCTAACTATGGCTACACCTTC
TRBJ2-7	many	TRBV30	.	CAWSVGGSGYEQYF	TGTGCCTGGAGTGTAGGGGGGAGCGGCTACGAGCAGTACTTC
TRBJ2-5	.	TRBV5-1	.	CASSLFFGSKETQYF	TGCGCCAGCAGCTTATTTTTCGGGAGTAAAGAGACCCAGTACTTC
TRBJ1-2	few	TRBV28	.	CASSLQGWDGYTF	TGTGCCAGCAGTTTGCAGGGATGGGATGGCTACACCTTC
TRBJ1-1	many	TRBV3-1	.	CASSQGPMSEAFF	TGTGCCAGCAGCCAGGGCCCGATGAGCGAAGCTTTCTTT
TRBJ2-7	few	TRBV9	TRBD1	CASSVAPGTGAAEQYF	TGTGCCAGCAGCGTAGCCCCCGGGACAGGGGCGGCCGAGCAGTACTTC
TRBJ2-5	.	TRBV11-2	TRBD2	CASSPGLAGVRETQYF	TGTGCCAGCAGCCCCGGACTAGCGGGAGTCAGAGAGACCCAGTACTTC
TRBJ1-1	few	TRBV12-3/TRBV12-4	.	CASSLDGLWTQNTEAFF	TGTGCCAGCAGTTTAGACGGGTTGTGGACTCAGAACACTGAAGCTTTCTTT
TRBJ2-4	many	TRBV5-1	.	CASSLGQNKNIQYF	TGCGCCAGCAGCTTGGGACAGAACAAAAACATTCAGTACTTC
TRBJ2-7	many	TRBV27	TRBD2	CASTGGREENEQYF	TGTGCCAGCACGGGAGGTAGGGAGGAGAACGAGCAGTACTTC
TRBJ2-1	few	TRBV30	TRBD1	CAWSYKPGLAPGTGTHEQFF	TGTGCCTGGAGCTATAAACCCGGATTGGCACCAGGGACAGGGACCCATGAGCAGTTCTTC
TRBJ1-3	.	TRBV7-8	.	CASTPGSGNTIYF	TGTGCCAGCACCCCGGGCTCGGGAAACACCATATATTTT
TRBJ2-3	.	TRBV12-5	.	CASGLAGTDTQYF	TGTGCTAGTGGTTTGGCAGGGACAGATACGCAGTATTTT
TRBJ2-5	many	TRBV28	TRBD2	CASSFPPLAGQETQYF	TGTGCCAGCAGTTTCCCCCCCCTAGCGGGCCAAGAGACCCAGTACTTC
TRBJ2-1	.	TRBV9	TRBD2	CASSARLAGGPIYNEQFF	TGTGCCAGCAGCGCTCGACTAGCGGGAGGCCCTATCTACAATGAGCAGTTCTTC
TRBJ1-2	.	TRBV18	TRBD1	CASSPLSGGDGYTF	TGTGCCAGCTCACCACTTTCAGGGGGCGATGGCTACACCTTC
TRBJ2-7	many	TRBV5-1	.	CASSLRTTTNEQYF	TGCGCCAGCAGCTTGAGGACAACAACCAACGAGCAGTACTTC
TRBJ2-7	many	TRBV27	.	CASSPGDIRSYEQYF	TGTGCCAGCAGTCCCGGGGACATTCGCTCCTACGAGCAGTACTTC
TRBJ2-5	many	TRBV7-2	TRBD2	CASSSRTSGQETQYF	TGTGCCAGCAGCTCCCGGACTAGCGGGCAAGAGACCCAGTACTTC
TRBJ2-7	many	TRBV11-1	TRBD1	CASGVGDRVAYEQYF	TGTGCCAGCGGGGTCGGGGACAGGGTGGCCTACGAGCAGTACTTC
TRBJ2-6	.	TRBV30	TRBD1	CAWTGGSGANVLTF	TGTGCCTGGACAGGGGGCTCCGGGGCCAACGTCCTGACTTTC
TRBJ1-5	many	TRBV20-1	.	CSARVGGEGVLRPQHF	TGCAGTGCTAGAGTCGGGGGGGAGGGAGTACTTCGGCCCCAGCATTTT
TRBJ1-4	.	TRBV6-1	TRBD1	CASSDRGRGEKLFF	TGTGCCAGCAGTGATAGGGGGCGCGGTGAAAAACTGTTTTTT
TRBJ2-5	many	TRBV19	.	CASSIRQGETQYF	TGTGCCAGTAGTATTCGGCAGGGCGAGACCCAGTACTTC
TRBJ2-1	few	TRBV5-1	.	CASSPYLGPSSYNEQFF	TGCGCCAGCAGCCCTTATTTGGGCCCTAGCTCCTACAATGAGCAGTTCTTC
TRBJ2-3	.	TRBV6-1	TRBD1	CASRGTGGIADTQYF	TGTGCCAGCAGAGGGACAGGAGGGATCGCAGATACGCAGTATTTT
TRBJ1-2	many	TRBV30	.	CAWSSGASYGYTF	TGTGCCTGGAGCTCGGGGGCTTCCTATGGCTACACCTTC
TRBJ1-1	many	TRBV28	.	CASTSLGIVNTEAFF	TGTGCCAGCACCTCTTTGGGAATCGTCAACACTGAAGCTTTCTTT
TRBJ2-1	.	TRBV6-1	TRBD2	CASRAGLASSDEQFF	TGTGCCAGCAGAGCGGGACTAGCGAGTTCGGATGAGCAGTTCTTC
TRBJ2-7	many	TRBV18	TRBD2	CASSPVSLAGPREQYF	TGTGCCAGCTCACCAGTCTCGCTAGCGGGACCGCGTGAGCAGTACTTC
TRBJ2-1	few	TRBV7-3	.	CASSPGTNYYNEQFF	TGTGCCAGCAGCCCCGGGACAAACTATTACAATGAGCAGTTCTTC
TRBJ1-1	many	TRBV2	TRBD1	CASSEVSGGTEAFF	TGTGCCAGCAGTGAAGTTTCAGGGGGCACTGAAGCTTTCTTT
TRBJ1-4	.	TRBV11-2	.	CASSWAGGINEKLFF	TGTGCCAGCAGCTGGGCGGGGGGGATTAATGAAAAACTGTTTTTT
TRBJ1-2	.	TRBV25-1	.	CASSPPPGADYGYTF	TGTGCCAGCAGTCCACCACCGGGGGCGGACTATGGCTACACCTTC
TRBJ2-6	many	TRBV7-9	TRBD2	CASSLTQGGAGANVLTF	TGTGCCAGCAGCTTAACCCAGGGAGGGGCCGGGGCCAACGTCCTGACTTTC
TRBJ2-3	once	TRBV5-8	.	CASSSFYPSRAQYF	TGTGCCAGCAGCTCGTTCTACCCCAGTAGGGCGCAGTATTTT
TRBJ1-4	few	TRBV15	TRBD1	CATSTRDRGNEKLFF	TGTGCCACCAGCACGAGGGACAGGGGTAATGAAAAACTGTTTTTT
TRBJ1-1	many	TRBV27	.	CASSFEMGRANTEAFF	TGTGCCAGCAGTTTTGAGATGGGACGGGCGAACACTGAAGCTTTCTTT
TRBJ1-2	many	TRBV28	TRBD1	CASSLTGGDYGYTF	TGTGCCAGCAGTTTGACAGGGGGAGACTATGGCTACACCTTC
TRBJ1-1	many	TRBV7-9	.	CASSLVGAGWNTEAFF	TGTGCCAGCAGCTTAGTTGGGGCCGGATGGAACACTGAAGCTTTCTTT
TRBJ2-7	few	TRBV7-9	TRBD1	CASSLDAGTAYEQYF	TGTGCCAGCAGCTTAGATGCCGGGACAGCCTACGAGCAGTACTTC
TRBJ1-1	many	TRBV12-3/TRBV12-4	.	CASSLDQGTEAFF	TGTGCCAGCAGTTTAGACCAGGGCACTGAAGCTTTCTTT
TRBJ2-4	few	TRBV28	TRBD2	CASCAGDGFFFLAKNIQYF	TGTGCCAGCTGCGCGGGGGACGGCTTCTTTTTTTTAGCCAAAAACATTCAGTACTTC
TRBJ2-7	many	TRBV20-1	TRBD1	CSTGTGGEQYF	TGCAGTACCGGGACAGGGGGAGAGCAGTACTTC
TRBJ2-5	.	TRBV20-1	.	CSASGMETQYF	TGCAGTGCTAGCGGGATGGAGACCCAGTACTTC
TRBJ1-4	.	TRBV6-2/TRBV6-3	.	CATLPVDPVEKLFF	TGTGCCACCCTTCCCGTGGACCCCGTGGAAAAACTGTTTTTT